Below are 28 T cell receptor beta chains sequenced from a single sample in a study of T-cell memory formation after mild COVID-19. TCRdb reprocessed the 5' RACE reads via MiXCR and lists one record per CDR3 protein. The profile shows roughly 300,000 distinct CDR3 sequences, about 16% of them singletons. Sequencing was performed on PBMCs or a T cell subset sorted from them (not recorded which). The receptors shown here come from a man younger than 35 who had mild COVID-19 (a few samples of this study predate the infection). Cell type and time point are not known.

This clonotype was seen a handful of times. V usage is TRBV4-3 and J usage is TRBJ1-1; maybe TRBD1 (6 bases). The V gene lost 0 bases and the J gene lost 0 bases, with 17 bases spanning the gap. Germline V gene data show CDR1 as LGHNA and CDR2 as YSLEER. CDR3 length equals 18 residues. The chain's CDR3 is CASSQDRRTEALNTEAFF. CDR3 DNA: TGCGCCAGCAGCCAAGATCGGAGGACAGAAGCCCTGAACACTGAAGCTTTCTTT.

In its sample, this clonotype was seen a few times. CDR3 protein: CASSQRPGLAGDYEQYV. The CDR3 DNA is TGCGCCAGCAGCCAACGCCCCGGACTAGCGGGAGACTACGAGCAGTACGTC. The chain employs TRBV4-1 and TRBJ2-7, with 13 positions matching TRBD2. Germline V gene lookup returns CDR1 MGHRA and CDR2 YSYEKL. The CDR3 extends over 17 amino acids. V trimming: 2 bases; J trimming: 3 bases; junction bases outside the gene matches: 7.

This clonotype was counted many times. This chain links TRBV7-3 with TRBJ2-3; D gene unclear. The V and J ends lost 5 bases and 0 bases respectively, with 3 bases between them. Per germline, CDR1 SGHTA and CDR2 FQGTGA. The CDR3 length is 12 residues. The CDR3: CASSASTDTQYF. In DNA, the CDR3 is TGTGCCAGCAGCGCCAGCACAGATACGCAGTATTTT. Full variable domain (outside the CDR3, taken from reference TRBV7-3 and TRBJ2-3): GAGVSQTPSNKVTEKGKYVELRCDPISGHTALYWYRQSLGQGPEFLIYFQGTGAADDSGLPNDRFFAVRPEGSVSTLKIQRTERGDSAVYLCASSASTDTQYFGPGTRLTVL.

This clonotype has more than one count but fewer than ten. The chain links TRBV4-3 to TRBJ1-1; a possible D gene is TRBD1 (5 bases). In germline, CDR1 is LGHNA, CDR2 YSLEER. The CDR3 is 17 residues long. Trimming left V 1 base short and J 0 bases short, with 15 bases between. The CDR3 DNA reads TGCGCCAGCAGCCAAGTATCTGCCGGGACGGTGAACACTGAAGCTTTCTTT. It specifies CASSQVSAGTVNTEAFF.

This clonotype was recorded many times. The chain recombines TRBV7-6 with TRBJ2-5; D gene unclear. The CDR3 has 14 amino acids. Germline CDR1 SGHVS, CDR2 FNYEAQ. Between the trimmed V and J ends, which lost 3 bases and 4 bases, there was a span of 12 bases. CDR3 sequence: CASSFSSWVETQYF. CDR3 sequence (DNA): TGTGCCAGCAGCTTTTCTTCCTGGGTAGAGACCCAGTACTTC.

V and J are TRBV4-3 and TRBJ1-2, with D hard to call. CDR3 length: 14 amino acids. V lost 0 bases to trimming and J lost 3 bases, with 8 bases between them. CDR1 and CDR2 from the germline V gene are LGHNA and YSLEER. The CDR3 DNA follows: TGCGCCAGCAGCCAAGATTCCGGGGACTATGGCTACACCTTC. Its protein product is CASSQDSGDYGYTF.

This clonotype came up many times. The J gene is TRBJ1-5, the V gene TRBV5-5, with 7 positions matching TRBD1. V trimming: 1 base; J trimming: 7 bases; junction bases outside the gene matches: 5. The germline V gene has CDR1 SGHKS and CDR2 YYEKEE (reference sequence). The CDR3 runs to 14 residues. Here the CDR3 reads CASSLRTGDQPQHF. The CDR3 DNA follows: TGTGCCAGCAGCTTGAGGACAGGAGACCAGCCCCAGCATTTT.

This clonotype was seen a few times. The chain joins TRBV3-1 to TRBJ2-5, with D possibly being TRBD1 (6 bases). Germline lookup yields CDR1 LGHDT and CDR2 YNNKEL (reference sequence). The V end lost 6 bases, the J end lost 5 bases, and 16 bases lay between the germline ends. This CDR3 comprises 14 residues. CDR3 nucleotide sequence: TGTGCCAGCAGGTTAGGACAGTTCTTCGAGACCCAGTACTTC. Translation gives CASRLGQFFETQYF.

V and J are TRBV7-9 and TRBJ2-1; TRBD1 aligns across 10 bases. The CDR3 spans 19 residues. Germline assignment: CDR1 SEHNR and CDR2 FQNEAQ (reference sequence). With 5 bases clipped from V and 0 bases from J, the junction kept 13 bases outside the gene matches. CDR3 bases: TGTGCCAGCAGCCCGACAGGGGGCTCTCCCACTAGCTCCTACAATGAGCAGTTCTTC. This sequence encodes CASSPTGGSPTSSYNEQFF.

The chain has TRBV2 and TRBJ2-7; 8 bases are a match to TRBD1. V lost 6 bases and J lost 7; bases outside the gene matches: 11. This CDR3 is built from 14 residues. The germline V gene encodes CDR1 SNHLY and CDR2 FYNNEI. This CDR3 is CASRGTGSLIEQYV. CDR3 coding DNA: TGTGCCAGCAGAGGGACAGGATCACTGATAGAGCAGTACGTC.

Ten or more counts support this clonotype. The V gene is TRBV4-3, the J gene TRBJ2-1; the match to TRBD2 covers 8 bases. With V trimmed by 6 bases and J by 8 bases, 12 bases remained unmatched. The CDR3 is 15 residues long. Germline CDR1 is LGHNA and CDR2 is YSLEER. Written as DNA, the CDR3 is TGCGCCAGCAGACAAACGGGGGGGCAGGTTCATGAGCAGTTCTTC. Translation: CASRQTGGQVHEQFF.

V gene TRBV29-1 combines with J gene TRBJ1-1; 7 positions agree with TRBD1. This CDR3 comprises 12 residues. V shed 3 bases, J shed 4 bases, and the junction held 2 bases outside the gene matches. Per the germline V gene, CDR1 is SQVTM and CDR2 is ANQGSEA. The CDR3 loop is CSVESGGTEAFF. For the CDR3, the DNA is TGCAGCGTTGAGTCAGGGGGCACTGAAGCTTTCTTT. Filled out from reference TRBV29-1 and TRBJ1-1, the complete variable domain reads SAVISQKPSRDICQRGTSLTIQCQVDSQVTMMFWYRQQPGQSLTLIATANQGSEATYESGFVIDKFPISRPNLTFSTLTVSNMSPEDSSIYLCSVESGGTEAFFGQGTRLTVV.

The V and J genes are TRBV12-3 or TRBV12-4 and TRBJ1-4; D gene ambiguous. With 5 bases removed from V and 0 bases from J, the gap between germline ends came to 10 bases. The CDR3 is 15 amino acids. The DNA of the CDR3 is TGTGCCAGCAGTACTCCCGGGGCAACTAATGAAAAACTGTTTTTT. Encoded protein: CASSTPGATNEKLFF.

This clonotype was observed many times. The V and J genes are TRBV12-3 or TRBV12-4 and TRBJ2-4; 10 bases are a match to TRBD2. Losses at the gene ends were 6 bases for V and 7 bases for J; bases not matched to a gene: 6. This CDR3 has 14 residues. CDR3 bases: TGTGCCAGCAGCCCGACTAGCGGGTCCAACATTCAGTACTTC. Encoded protein: CASSPTSGSNIQYF.

This clonotype was picked up a small number of times. V and J are TRBV7-9 and TRBJ2-7; D remains ambiguous. The CDR3 totals 13 residues. The germline CDR1 and CDR2 sequences are SEHNR and FQNEAQ (reference sequence). Trimming shortened V by 1 base and J by 6 bases, and 10 bases separated the two germline ends. CDR3 region: CASSLEGIGEQYF. The CDR3 DNA reads TGTGCCAGCAGCTTAGAAGGAATTGGCGAGCAGTACTTC. Based on the CDR3 plus reference TRBV7-9 and TRBJ2-7, the full variable domain is DTGVSQNPRHKITKRGQNVTFRCDPISEHNRLYWYRQTLGQGPEFLTYFQNEAQLEKSRLLSDRFSAERPKGSFSTLEIQRTEQGDSAMYLCASSLEGIGEQYFGPGTRLTVT.

The chain carries TRBV5-1 and TRBJ1-2; D gene unclear. V was pared by 0 bases and J by 5 bases, with 8 bases between. This CDR3 contains 13 residues. The germline V gene encodes CDR1 SGHRS and CDR2 YFSETQ. Here the CDR3 DNA reads TGCGCCAGCAGCTTGGCGGCCGATTATGGCTACACCTTC. Translation: CASSLAADYGYTF.

The chain is built from TRBV9 and TRBJ2-7; D unresolved. The V gene lost 3 bases and the J gene lost 0 bases, with 13 bases spanning the gap. CDR1 and CDR2 from the germline V gene are SGDLS and YYNGEE. The CDR3 contains 15 residues. Here the CDR3 reads CASSENWYSSYEQYF. The DNA of the CDR3 is TGTGCCAGCAGCGAAAACTGGTACTCCTCCTACGAGCAGTACTTC.

This chain links TRBV27 with TRBJ2-7, with 12 bases fitting TRBD1. There are 17 residues in the CDR3. The germline V gene encodes CDR1 MNHEY and CDR2 SMNVEV (reference sequence). The ends lost 6 bases at V and 4 bases at J; junction bases unmatched: 13. The CDR3, as DNA: TGTGCCAGCAGCGGTTGCTTCCGGGACAGGGGGCTGTACGAGCAGTACGTC. Translated: CASSGCFRDRGLYEQYV.

The gene calls are TRBV20-1 and TRBJ2-1; 7 bases align to TRBD2. Trimming at V came to 5 bases and at J to 4 bases, leaving 11 bases not matched to a gene. The germline V gene has CDR1 DFQATT and CDR2 SNEGSKA (reference sequence). This CDR3 is built from 15 residues. CDR3 amino acids: CSAGGTAGVYNEQFF. CDR3 bases: TGCAGTGCTGGGGGGACGGCGGGGGTATACAATGAGCAGTTCTTC.

This clonotype was found once. The chain carries TRBV12-3 or TRBV12-4 and TRBJ1-2; maybe TRBD1 (6 bases). This CDR3 region has 13 residues. V lost 5 bases and J lost 7, with 14 bases in between. The CDR3 here is CASSLGTRVGYTF. The CDR3 nucleotides read TGTGCCAGCAGTCTCGGGACAAGAGTTGGCTACACCTTC.

The chain carries TRBV7-2 and TRBJ1-1; TRBD1 matches 7 bases. The germline CDR1 and CDR2 sequences are SGHTA and FQGNSA. The V segment lost 10 bases and the J segment 0 bases; nucleotides outside the gene matches: 8. This CDR3 spans 14 amino acids. In nucleotides, the CDR3 is TGTGCCACCAAAATAGGGGGCATGAACACTGAAGCTTTCTTT. Protein: CATKIGGMNTEAFF.

This clonotype was picked up a small number of times. The V gene is TRBV12-5, the J gene TRBJ1-4; 10 positions agree with TRBD1. Germline values: CDR1 LGHNT, CDR2 FRNRAP. This CDR3 has 16 amino acids. V was pared by 4 bases and J by 5 bases, with 7 bases of the junction left unmatched. The CDR3 reads CASGWNPGQGNEKLFF. Written as DNA, the CDR3 is TGTGCTAGTGGTTGGAACCCGGGACAGGGGAATGAAAAACTGTTTTTT.

This clonotype was found many times. This chain joins TRBV12-3 or TRBV12-4 and TRBJ2-7; D is ambiguous. The CDR3 consists of 12 residues. The V end was cut by 6 bases, the J end by 4 bases, with 10 bases between. CDR3 nucleotides: TGTGCCAGCAGCCCCGCCGGTTACGAGCAGTACTTC. It yields the protein CASSPAGYEQYF.

The V gene is TRBV7-9, the J gene TRBJ2-5, with D possibly being TRBD2 (6 bases). Germline V gene sequence: CDR1 SEHNR, CDR2 FQNEAQ (reference sequence). V lost 5 bases and J 5 bases, leaving 24 bases between the germline ends. The CDR3 spans 17 residues. This CDR3 reads CASSLSLHGLARETQYF. The DNA for the CDR3 is TGTGCCAGCAGCCTCTCGCTACATGGGCTAGCGCGGGAGACCCAGTACTTC.

The chain employs TRBV18 and TRBJ2-3; D perhaps matches TRBD2 (5 bases). This CDR3 spans 14 amino acids. Germline V gives CDR1 KGHSH, CDR2 LQKENI. Trimming cost V 1 base and J 0 bases, with 5 bases left between them. CDR3 nucleotide sequence: TGTGCCAGCTCACCACAGCGGAGCACAGATACGCAGTATTTT. Amino acid sequence: CASSPQRSTDTQYF.

This sequence joins TRBV18 and TRBJ2-1; 7 bases map to TRBD1. Unmatched junction bases numbered 3, after V lost 3 bases and J lost 4 bases. This CDR3 contains 14 residues. Germline V gene lookup returns CDR1 KGHSH and CDR2 LQKENI. The CDR3 region is CASSPRGQYNEQFF. The CDR3 DNA reads as TGTGCCAGCTCACCCCGGGGACAGTACAATGAGCAGTTCTTC.

The chain recombines TRBV20-1 with TRBJ2-1, with 11 nucleotides matching TRBD2. Germline V CDR1 and CDR2: DFQATT, SNEGSKA (reference sequence). With V trimmed by 0 bases and J by 5 bases, 9 bases remained unmatched. This CDR3 is 17 amino acids long. This chain's CDR3 is CSARESNSGGVNNEQFF. CDR3 bases: TGCAGTGCTAGAGAGTCCAATAGCGGGGGGGTAAACAATGAGCAGTTCTTC.

V and J are TRBV5-1 and TRBJ1-2; D unclear. The CDR3 runs to 14 residues. CDR1 and CDR2 (germline): SGHRS, YFSETQ. Trimming removed 4 bases at V and 6 bases at J, with 16 bases between. In nucleotides, the CDR3 is TGCGCCAGCAGCCCCCGGGCTGGAGTTGATGGCTACACCTTC. Encoded protein: CASSPRAGVDGYTF.